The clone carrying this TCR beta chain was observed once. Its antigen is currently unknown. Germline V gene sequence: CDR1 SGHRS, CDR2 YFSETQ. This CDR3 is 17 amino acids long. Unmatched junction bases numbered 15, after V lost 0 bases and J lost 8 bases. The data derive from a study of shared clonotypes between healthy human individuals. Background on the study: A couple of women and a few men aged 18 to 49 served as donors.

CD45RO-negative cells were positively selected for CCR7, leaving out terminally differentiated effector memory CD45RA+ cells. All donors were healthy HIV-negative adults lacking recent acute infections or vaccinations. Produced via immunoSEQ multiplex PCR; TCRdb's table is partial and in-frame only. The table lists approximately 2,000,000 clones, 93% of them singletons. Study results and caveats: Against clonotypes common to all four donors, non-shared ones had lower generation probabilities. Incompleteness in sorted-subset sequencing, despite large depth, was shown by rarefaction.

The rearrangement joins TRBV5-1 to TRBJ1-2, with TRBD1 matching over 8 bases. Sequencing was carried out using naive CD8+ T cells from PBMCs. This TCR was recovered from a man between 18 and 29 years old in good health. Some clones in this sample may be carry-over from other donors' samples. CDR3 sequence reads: CASSLEGQGLVMEGYTF. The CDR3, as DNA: TGCGCCAGCAGCTTGGAAGGACAGGGTCTGGTTATGGAGGGCTACACCTTC. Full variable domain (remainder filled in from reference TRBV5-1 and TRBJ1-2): KAGVTQTPRYLIKTRGQQVTLSCSPISGHRSVSWYQQTPGQGLQFLFEYFSETQRNKGNFPGRFSGRQFSNSRSEMNVSTLELGDSALYLCASSLEGQGLVMEGYTFGSGTRLTVV.